The 13 T cell receptor beta chains below all came from one sample that was sequenced in a study of blood T cell repertoires in COVID-19. Libraries were prepared by immunoSEQ multiplex PCR; TCRdb keeps only in-frame clonotypes and omits some of them. The sample includes 350,000 to 400,000 clones, about nine tenths of them seen just once. Source material: PBMCs or T cells enriched from blood (not recorded which). Receptor source: a woman younger than 45 who had recovered from COVID-19.

The V and J genes are TRBV3-1 (or the pseudogene TRBV3-2) and TRBJ1-1, with 7 positions matching TRBD1. In germline, CDR1 is LGHDT, CDR2 YNNKEL (reference sequence). There are 18 residues in the CDR3. V lost 0 bases and J lost 3; bases outside the gene matches: 13. Here the CDR3 DNA reads TGTGCCAGCAGCCAAGATAGAATCAGAATAGACAGGGACACTGAAGCTTTCTTT. Translation gives CASSQDRIRIDRDTEAFF.

The chain joins TRBV2 to TRBJ2-7, with 13 bases matching TRBD2. Per the germline V gene, CDR1 is SNHLY and CDR2 is FYNNEI. The CDR3 contains 19 residues. J lost 2 bases, V lost 5 bases, and 15 bases had no gene match. Here the CDR3 reads CASSPRFRLAGGNPYEQYF. CDR3 DNA: TGTGCCAGCAGTCCCCGATTTCGACTAGCGGGGGGAAACCCCTACGAGCAGTACTTC.

This clone has more than one count but fewer than ten. This chain joins TRBV5-6 and TRBJ1-1; D gene unclear. Germline values: CDR1 SGHDT, CDR2 YYEEEE. Trimming shortened V by 0 bases and J by 9 bases, and 9 bases separated the two germline ends. This CDR3 region has 12 residues. This CDR3 is CASSLGALKAFF. Here the CDR3 DNA reads TGTGCCAGCAGCTTGGGGGCCTTAAAAGCTTTCTTT.

The CDR3, as DNA: TGTGCCAGCAGTTGGGGACAGGCCGGCGGCTATGGCTACACCTTC. As protein: CASSWGQAGGYGYTF. This rearrangement joins TRBV6-2 or TRBV6-3 to TRBJ1-2; 8 bases map to TRBD1. The CDR3 is 15 amino acids. CDR1 is MNHEY, CDR2 SVGEGT, per germline. Trimming removed 4 bases from V and 4 bases from J; junction bases left unmatched: 8.

The chain links TRBV28 to TRBJ1-5, with D maybe TRBD1 (5 bases). Germline V gene data show CDR1 as MDHEN and CDR2 as SYDVKM. This CDR3 contains 14 residues. V was clipped by 11 bases and J by 6 bases, with 20 bases between them. The CDR3 nucleotides are TGTGCCGGAGGGAAGGGGAGGTTAAGTCAGCCCCAGCATTTT. Translated, it gives CAGGKGRLSQPQHF.

The chain has TRBV30 and TRBJ1-6; 8 bases line up with TRBD1. V dropped 2 bases and J dropped 2; count of bases not matched to a gene: 5. CDR3 length equals 16 residues. CDR1 is GTSNPN, CDR2 SVGIG, per germline (reference sequence). The CDR3 region is CAWSLGQGPYNSPLHF. The CDR3 DNA reads TGTGCCTGGAGTCTAGGACAGGGCCCCTATAATTCACCCCTCCACTTT.

This clone was counted a single time. The chain links TRBV7-2 to TRBJ1-1, with D possibly TRBD1 on 5 matching bases. Germline lookup yields CDR1 SGHTA and CDR2 FQGNSA. Trimming pared 5 bases from V and 2 bases from J, leaving 15 bases between. The CDR3 sequence is 15 residues long. CDR3 in amino acids: CASSKVRVPNTEAFF. DNA for the CDR3: TGTGCCAGCAGCAAGGTCAGGGTACCCAACACTGAAGCTTTCTTT. Filled out from reference TRBV7-2 and TRBJ1-1, the complete variable domain reads GAGVSQSPSNKVTEKGKDVELRCDPISGHTALYWYRQSLGQGLEFLIYFQGNSAPDKSGLPSDRFSAERTGGSVSTLTIQRTQQEDSAVYLCASSKVRVPNTEAFFGQGTRLTVV.

J is TRBJ1-1 and V is TRBV25-1; D uncertain. The CDR3 is 13 residues long. Trimming cost V 6 bases and J 6 bases, with 14 bases left between them. Germline CDR1 and CDR2: MGHDK and SYGVNS. The CDR3 protein is CASRAGGYAEAFF. CDR3 nucleotides: TGTGCCAGCAGGGCGGGTGGTTACGCTGAAGCTTTCTTT.

The chain has TRBV3-1 (or the pseudogene TRBV3-2) and TRBJ1-1; no definite D call. V dropped 5 bases and J dropped 6 bases, with 10 bases sitting between them. The CDR3 runs to 12 residues. In germline, CDR1 is LGHDT, CDR2 YNNKEL (reference sequence). The chain's CDR3 is CASSSNPPEAFF. The CDR3 coding sequence is TGTGCCAGCAGCTCTAACCCCCCTGAAGCTTTCTTT.

The chain has TRBV7-6 and TRBJ2-2; D is possibly TRBD2 (6 bases). Germline V CDR1 and CDR2: SGHVS, FNYEAQ. Deletions cut 5 bases from V and 8 bases from J, with 12 bases between. The CDR3 extends over 13 amino acids. This CDR3 is CASSPPSVGELFF. The CDR3 nucleotides are TGTGCCAGCAGCCCCCCTAGCGTTGGGGAGCTGTTTTTT.

This clone has a handful of counts. This chain connects TRBV4-1 to TRBJ2-7, with TRBD1 identical over 7 bases. J lost 0 bases, V lost 3 bases, and 8 bases had no gene match. The CDR3 has 16 residues. CDR1 is MGHRA and CDR2 is YSYEKL in the germline V gene. CDR3 residues: CASSHSQGLDSYEQYF. The CDR3 DNA reads as TGCGCCAGCAGCCATTCACAGGGGCTGGACTCCTACGAGCAGTACTTC.

Turning to this clone: Relative to the germline gene, one junction end is altered; a read error may explain this. J is TRBJ2-1 and V is TRBV6-5; 10 bases are shared with TRBD2. The germline CDR1 and CDR2 sequences are MNHEY and SVGAGI. This CDR3 comprises 11 residues. CDR3: CASSTGLAQVF. CDR3 sequence (DNA): TGTGCCAGCAGCACGGGACTAGCGCAAGTCTTC.

V and J are TRBV3-1 (or the pseudogene TRBV3-2) and TRBJ2-1; TRBD2 matches at 8 bases. The CDR3 sequence is 17 residues long. The germline V gene encodes CDR1 LGHDT and CDR2 YNNKEL (reference sequence). V lost 1 base to trimming and J lost 3 bases; unmatched junction nucleotides: 8. In DNA form, the CDR3 reads TGTGCCAGCAGCCAAGGTCTCGCGGGAGGCCGCTACAATGAGCAGTTCTTC. This codes for CASSQGLAGGRYNEQFF.